The T cell receptor (beta chain) described here comes from a study of control samples from healthy donors and cancer patients. Measured with immunoSEQ multiplex PCR; TCRdb has only the in-frame clones, and not every one. The sample gives approximately 140,000 clones, 85% to 90% of which show up once; 6% to 9.5% is in the top ten. Trimming took off 5 bases at V and 1 base at J, with 17 bases between the two ends. CDR1 is SGHVS, CDR2 FNYEAQ, per germline. CDR3 length: 16 residues. This chain connects TRBV7-6 to TRBJ2-5, with D perhaps TRBD2 (5 bases). Sequenced material: PBMCs. The receptor's source is a man in his forties or fifties with head and neck cancer. CDR3 nucleotide sequence: TGTGCCAGCAGCGACCTGAGGGTGGCAGCCCAAGAGACCCAGTACTTC. Protein sequence: CASSDLRVAAQETQYF.